The 7 T cell receptor beta chains below all came from one sample that was sequenced in a study of blood T cell repertoires in COVID-19. Clones were sequenced by immunoSEQ multiplex PCR, and TCRdb holds only the in-frame ones, with some missing. The data show about 190,000 clones, 80% seen once. Specimen: peripheral blood. These receptors were taken from a man in his fifties or sixties with acute or convalescent COVID-19.

This chain connects TRBV6-2 or TRBV6-3 to TRBJ1-2, with unresolved D. Germline V lookup: CDR1 MNHEY, CDR2 SVGEGT. The CDR3 totals 15 residues. The germline V and J ends were trimmed by 0 bases and 3 bases, with 11 bases remaining between them. In DNA, the CDR3 is TGTGCCAGCAGTTACTCCACAGACATTTACTATGGCTACACCTTC. This encodes CASSYSTDIYYGYTF.

The chain recombines TRBV3-1 (or the pseudogene TRBV3-2) with TRBJ1-4, with D possibly being TRBD1 (6 bases). Germline loops: CDR1 LGHDT, CDR2 YNNKEL (reference sequence). The CDR3 sequence is 15 residues long. V was clipped by 9 bases and J by 3 bases, with 17 bases between them. This CDR3 is CARSPQGSANEKLFF. The CDR3 DNA reads TGTGCCAGAAGTCCCCAGGGGTCGGCTAATGAAAAACTGTTTTTT.

This clone appeared many times. This same CDR3 is encoded by further DNA sequences in the sample. This chain joins TRBV7-2 and TRBJ1-6; a weak D match, TRBD1 (6 bases). The V gene's germline CDR1 is SGHTA and CDR2 FQGNSA. The CDR3 is made up of 12 amino acids. Trimming took off 3 bases at V and 10 bases at J, with 7 bases between the two ends. The chain's CDR3 is CASSLTGSPLHF. The DNA of the CDR3 is TGTGCCAGCAGCTTGACAGGATCACCCCTCCACTTT.

The V gene is TRBV24-1, the J gene TRBJ2-1; D is possibly TRBD2 (7 bases). Trimming took 4 bases from V and 3 from J, leaving 12 bases between them. Germline assignment: CDR1 KGHDR and CDR2 SFDVKD. The CDR3 has 15 residues. Written as DNA, the CDR3 is TGTGCCACCAGTGAAAAAGGGGGGGTCTACAATGAGCAGTTCTTC. Translated, it gives CATSEKGGVYNEQFF.

V is TRBV7-2 and J is TRBJ2-3, with 11 positions matching TRBD2. This CDR3 contains 15 residues. Germline loops: CDR1 SGHTA, CDR2 FQGNSA. With 3 bases clipped from V and 6 bases from J, the junction kept 5 bases outside the gene matches. The CDR3 DNA is TGTGCCAGCAGCTTTAGCGGGGGGGCCTTTGATACGCAGTATTTT. Encoded protein: CASSFSGGAFDTQYF. Combining the CDR3 with reference TRBV7-2 and TRBJ2-3 gives the whole variable domain GAGVSQSPSNKVTEKGKDVELRCDPISGHTALYWYRQSLGQGLEFLIYFQGNSAPDKSGLPSDRFSAERTGGSVSTLTIQRTQQEDSAVYLCASSFSGGAFDTQYFGPGTRLTVL.

The V gene is TRBV29-1, the J gene TRBJ1-5, with 8 bases that match TRBD1. Germline CDR1 SQVTM, CDR2 ANQGSEA. The ends lost 6 bases at V and 7 bases at J; junction bases unmatched: 8. This CDR3 is built from 13 residues. This CDR3 reads CSVLTGGQQPQHF. DNA of the CDR3: TGCAGCGTACTTACAGGGGGTCAACAGCCCCAGCATTTT.

The chain couples TRBV6-1 to TRBJ1-5, with D unclear. CDR3 size: 15 residues. Trimming pared 1 base from V and 5 bases from J, leaving 12 bases between. Looked up from germline, CDR1 is MNHNS and CDR2 is SASEGT. The CDR3 is CASSEGAAGYQPQHF. The CDR3 DNA reads as TGTGCCAGCAGTGAAGGAGCGGCGGGGTATCAGCCCCAGCATTTT.